These 7 T cell receptor beta chains came from one sample sequenced in a study of neurological immune-mediated disorders. TCRdb passed the 5' RACE reads through MiXCR, listing each CDR3 protein once. The sample yields about 80,000 distinct CDR3 sequences, 5% to 6% seen once. Time point indicated: longitudinal time-point 2. Material for sequencing was PBMCs. All receptors derive from a woman aged 60-70 years with multiple sclerosis.

This clonotype was seen repeatedly, ten times or more. This chain connects TRBV7-9 to TRBJ1-5; D gene unclear. The CDR3 sequence is 14 residues long. Germline V lookup: CDR1 SEHNR, CDR2 FQNEAQ (reference sequence). V lost 4 bases to trimming and J lost 2 bases, with 9 bases between them. The CDR3 sequence is CASSSDPRNQPQHF. DNA of the CDR3: TGTGCCAGCAGCTCTGACCCCCGCAATCAGCCCCAGCATTTT.

CDR3 coding DNA: TGCGCCAGCAGCCTGGACAGGGGAGAGCAGTACTTC. Translated: CASSLDRGEQYF. The chain carries TRBV5-1 and TRBJ2-7; 9 bases map to TRBD1. This CDR3 contains 12 residues. Germline assignment: CDR1 SGHRS and CDR2 YFSETQ. J gave up 7 bases and V 4 bases, and 3 bases lay outside the gene matches. The full variable domain, its missing parts supplied by reference TRBV5-1 and TRBJ2-7, is KAGVTQTPRYLIKTRGQQVTLSCSPISGHRSVSWYQQTPGQGLQFLFEYFSETQRNKGNFPGRFSGRQFSNSRSEMNVSTLELGDSALYLCASSLDRGEQYFGPGTRLTVT.

This clonotype turned up a few times. J is TRBJ2-7 and V is TRBV7-2, with D perhaps matching TRBD1 (5 bases). The CDR3 has 14 residues. Trimming removed 5 bases from V and 6 bases from J, with 17 bases in between. CDR1 and CDR2 from the germline V gene are SGHTA and FQGNSA. The CDR3: CASSSALWGGEQYF. In nucleotides, the CDR3 is TGTGCCAGCAGCAGCGCGCTTTGGGGCGGCGAGCAGTACTTC.

This clonotype has at least ten counts. This chain joins TRBV5-6 and TRBJ1-2; D is possibly TRBD1 (6 bases). V was trimmed by 6 bases and J by 6 bases, leaving 15 bases between them. The V gene's germline CDR1 is SGHDT and CDR2 YYEEEE. The CDR3 has 13 residues. CDR3 DNA sequence: TGTGCCAGCAAGATGACAGGACCGGATGGCTACACCTTC. This translates into CASKMTGPDGYTF.

This clonotype was recorded at least ten times. The chain links TRBV28 to TRBJ2-7, with 12 bases identical to TRBD1. J gave up 5 bases and V 1 base, and 3 bases lay outside the gene matches. The germline V gene has CDR1 MDHEN and CDR2 SYDVKM. This CDR3 is built from 15 residues. CDR3 protein: CASSLLGQGADEQYF. CDR3 DNA: TGTGCCAGCAGTTTATTGGGACAGGGGGCAGACGAGCAGTACTTC.

In its sample, this clonotype was seen many times. V and J are TRBV5-1 and TRBJ1-5; the D gene is possibly TRBD1 (5 bases). With 4 bases removed from V and 0 bases from J, the gap between germline ends came to 11 bases. The germline V gene has CDR1 SGHRS and CDR2 YFSETQ. The CDR3 consists of 15 residues. The CDR3 nucleotides are TGCGCCAGCAGCCCGGCGGGGACTAGCAATCAGCCCCAGCATTTT. Its translation: CASSPAGTSNQPQHF.

This clonotype came up many times. This chain uses TRBV5-1 with TRBJ1-2, with D possibly being TRBD1 (5 bases). The CDR3 totals 13 residues. Trimming removed 4 bases at V and 10 bases at J, with 17 bases between. CDR1 is SGHRS and CDR2 is YFSETQ in the germline V gene. The CDR3 sequence is CASSQSRQRDYTF. The CDR3 region has the DNA TGCGCCAGCAGCCAGAGTAGACAGAGAGACTACACCTTC.